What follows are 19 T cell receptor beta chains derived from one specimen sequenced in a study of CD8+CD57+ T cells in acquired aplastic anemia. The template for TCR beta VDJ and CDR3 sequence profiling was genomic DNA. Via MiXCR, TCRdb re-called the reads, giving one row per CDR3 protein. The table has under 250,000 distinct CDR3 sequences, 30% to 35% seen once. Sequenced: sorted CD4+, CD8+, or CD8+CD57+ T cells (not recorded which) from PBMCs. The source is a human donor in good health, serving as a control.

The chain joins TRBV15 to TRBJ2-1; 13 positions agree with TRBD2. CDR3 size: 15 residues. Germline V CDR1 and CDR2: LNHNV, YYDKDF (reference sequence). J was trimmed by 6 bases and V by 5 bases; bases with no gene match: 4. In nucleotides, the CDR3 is TGTGCCACCAGCGGACTAGCGGGAGCGAGCAATGAGCAGTTCTTC. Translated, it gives CATSGLAGASNEQFF.

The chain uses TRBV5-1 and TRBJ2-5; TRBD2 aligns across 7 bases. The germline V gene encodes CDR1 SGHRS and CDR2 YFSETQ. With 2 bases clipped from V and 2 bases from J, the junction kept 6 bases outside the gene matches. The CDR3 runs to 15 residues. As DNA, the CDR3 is TGCGCCAGCAGCTTTTTGGCCGGGGGGCAAGAGACCCAGTACTTC. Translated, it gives CASSFLAGGQETQYF.

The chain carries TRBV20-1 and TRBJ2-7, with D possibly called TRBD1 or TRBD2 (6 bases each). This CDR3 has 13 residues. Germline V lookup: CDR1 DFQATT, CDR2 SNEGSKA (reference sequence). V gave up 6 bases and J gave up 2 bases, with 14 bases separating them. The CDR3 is CSAREGGTYEQYF. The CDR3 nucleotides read TGCAGTGCGCGCGAGGGGGGTACCTACGAGCAGTACTTC.

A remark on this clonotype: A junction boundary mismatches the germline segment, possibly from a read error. The DNA of the CDR3 is TGTGCCAGCAGCCAAGATTTGCTAGCGACCTCCTACAATAAGCAGTTCTTC. Amino acid sequence: CASSQDLLATSYNKQFF. The chain couples TRBV14 to TRBJ2-1, with D tentatively TRBD2 (6 bases). Germline loops: CDR1 SGHDN, CDR2 FVKESK. This CDR3 comprises 17 residues.

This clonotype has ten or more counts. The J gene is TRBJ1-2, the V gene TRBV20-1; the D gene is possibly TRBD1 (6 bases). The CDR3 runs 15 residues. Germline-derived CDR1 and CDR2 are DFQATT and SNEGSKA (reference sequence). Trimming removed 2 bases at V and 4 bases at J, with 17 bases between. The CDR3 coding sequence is TGCAGTGCTAGAATAAACAGGGTGGCGGGCTATGGCTACACCTTC. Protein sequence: CSARINRVAGYGYTF.

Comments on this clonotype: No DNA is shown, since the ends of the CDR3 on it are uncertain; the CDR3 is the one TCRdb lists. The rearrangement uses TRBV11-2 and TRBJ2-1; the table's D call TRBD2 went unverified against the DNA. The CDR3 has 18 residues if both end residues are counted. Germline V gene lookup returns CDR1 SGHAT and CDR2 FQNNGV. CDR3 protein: CASSFYICSARGDNEQFF.

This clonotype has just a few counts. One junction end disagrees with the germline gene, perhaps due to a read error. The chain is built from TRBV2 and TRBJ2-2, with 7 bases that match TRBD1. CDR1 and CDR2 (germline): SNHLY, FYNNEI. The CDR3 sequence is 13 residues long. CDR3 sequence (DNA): TGTGCCAGCAGTCGACAGGGCACCGGGGAGCTGGTTTTT. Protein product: CASSRQGTGELVF.

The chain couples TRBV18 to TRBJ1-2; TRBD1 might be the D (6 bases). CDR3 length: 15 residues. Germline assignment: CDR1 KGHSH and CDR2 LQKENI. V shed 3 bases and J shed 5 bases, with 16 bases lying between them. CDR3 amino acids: CASSPPWTVEYGYTF. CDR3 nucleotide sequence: TGTGCCAGCTCACCCCCCTGGACAGTAGAGTATGGCTACACCTTC.

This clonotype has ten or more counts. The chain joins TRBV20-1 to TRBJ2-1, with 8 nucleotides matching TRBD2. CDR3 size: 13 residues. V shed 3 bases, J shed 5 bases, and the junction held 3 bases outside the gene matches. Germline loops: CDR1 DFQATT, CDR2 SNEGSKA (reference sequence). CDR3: CSARTSVNNEQFF. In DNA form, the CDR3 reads TGCAGTGCTAGGACTAGCGTAAACAATGAGCAGTTCTTC.

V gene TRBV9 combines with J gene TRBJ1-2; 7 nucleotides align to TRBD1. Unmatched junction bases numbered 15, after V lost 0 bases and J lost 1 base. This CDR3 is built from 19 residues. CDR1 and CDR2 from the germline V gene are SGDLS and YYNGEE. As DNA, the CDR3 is TGTGCCAGCAGCGTAGAGGGGGCCACCCGTCCTGCAAATAACTATGGCTACACCTTC. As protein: CASSVEGATRPANNYGYTF. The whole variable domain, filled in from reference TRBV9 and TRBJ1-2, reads DSGVTQTPKHLITATGQRVTLRCSPRSGDLSVYWYQQSLDQGLQFLIQYYNGEERAKGNILERFSAQQFPDLHSELNLSSLELGDSALYFCASSVEGATRPANNYGYTFGSGTRLTVV.

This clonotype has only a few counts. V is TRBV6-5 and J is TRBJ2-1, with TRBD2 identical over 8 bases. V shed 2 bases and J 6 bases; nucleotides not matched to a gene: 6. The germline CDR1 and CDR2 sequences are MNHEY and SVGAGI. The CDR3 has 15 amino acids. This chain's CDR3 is CASSYVLAGFNEQFF. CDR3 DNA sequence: TGTGCCAGCAGTTACGTATTAGCGGGATTCAATGAGCAGTTCTTC.

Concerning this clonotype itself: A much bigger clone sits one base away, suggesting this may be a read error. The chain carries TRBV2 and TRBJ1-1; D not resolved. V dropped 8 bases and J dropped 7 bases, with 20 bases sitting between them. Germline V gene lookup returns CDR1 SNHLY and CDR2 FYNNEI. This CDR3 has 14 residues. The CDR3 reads CASGYQDLTFEAFF. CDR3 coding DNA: TGTGCCAGCGGTTACCAAGACTTGACCTTTGAAGCTTTCTTT.

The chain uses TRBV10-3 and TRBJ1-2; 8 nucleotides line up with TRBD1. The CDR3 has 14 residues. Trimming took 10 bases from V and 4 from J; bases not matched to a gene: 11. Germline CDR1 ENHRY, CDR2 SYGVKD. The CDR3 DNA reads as TGTGCCAGCAGAACAACCGGGACAGGCTATGGCTACACCTTC. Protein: CASRTTGTGYGYTF.

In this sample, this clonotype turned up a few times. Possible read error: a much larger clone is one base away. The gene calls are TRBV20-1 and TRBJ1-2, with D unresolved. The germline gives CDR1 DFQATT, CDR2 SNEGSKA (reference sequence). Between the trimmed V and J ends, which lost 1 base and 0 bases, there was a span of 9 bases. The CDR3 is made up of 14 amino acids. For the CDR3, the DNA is TGCAGTGCTAGAGGGGCCGGAGCTAACTATGGCTACACCTTC. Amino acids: CSARGAGANYGYTF.

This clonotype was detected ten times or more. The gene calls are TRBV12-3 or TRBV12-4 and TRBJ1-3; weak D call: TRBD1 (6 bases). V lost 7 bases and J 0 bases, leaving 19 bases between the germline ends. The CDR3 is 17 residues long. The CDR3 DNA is TGTGCCAGCACCTTACTTGGGACACTGAGCTCTGGAAACACCATATATTTT. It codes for CASTLLGTLSSGNTIYF.

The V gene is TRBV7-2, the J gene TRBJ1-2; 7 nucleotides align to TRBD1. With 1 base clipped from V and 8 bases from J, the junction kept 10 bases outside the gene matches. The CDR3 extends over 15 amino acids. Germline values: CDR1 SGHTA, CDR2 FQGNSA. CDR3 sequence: CASSLVGQVFLGYTF. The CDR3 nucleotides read TGTGCCAGCAGCTTAGTTGGACAGGTTTTCCTCGGCTACACCTTC.

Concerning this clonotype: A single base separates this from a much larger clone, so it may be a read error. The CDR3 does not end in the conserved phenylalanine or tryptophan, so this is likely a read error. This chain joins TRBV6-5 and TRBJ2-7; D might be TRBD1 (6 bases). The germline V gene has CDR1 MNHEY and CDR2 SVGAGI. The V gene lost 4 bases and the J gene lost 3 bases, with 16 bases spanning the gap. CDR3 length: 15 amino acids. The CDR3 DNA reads TGTGCCAGCAGTTCCCCAGCCGACAGGCTCTACGAGCAGTACTCC. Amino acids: CASSSPADRLYEQYS.

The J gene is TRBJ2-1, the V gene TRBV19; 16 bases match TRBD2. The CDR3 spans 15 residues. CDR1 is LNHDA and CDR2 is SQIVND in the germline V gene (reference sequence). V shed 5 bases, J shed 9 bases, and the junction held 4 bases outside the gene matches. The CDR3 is CASSPGLAGGPEQFF. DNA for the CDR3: TGTGCCAGTAGTCCGGGACTAGCGGGGGGGCCTGAGCAGTTCTTC.

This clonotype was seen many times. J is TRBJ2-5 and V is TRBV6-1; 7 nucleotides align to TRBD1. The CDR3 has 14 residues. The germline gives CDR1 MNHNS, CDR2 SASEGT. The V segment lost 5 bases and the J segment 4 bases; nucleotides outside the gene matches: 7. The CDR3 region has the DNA TGTGCCAGCAGTCAGTCCCGACAGGGAGAGACCCAGTACTTC. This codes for CASSQSRQGETQYF.